The sequence of this TCR beta chain was determined in a study of shared clonotypes between healthy human individuals. Study summary: A couple of women and a few men aged 18 to 49 served as donors. Used for every donor were three CD4 naive, three CD4 memory, two CD8 naive and one CD8 memory plate. Overall study findings and caveats: The expectation was that sequencing depth would affect clonotype sharing among donors.

A note on this clone: Its specificity is unknown.

The donors, healthy adults who were HIV-negative, had experienced no recent acute infections or vaccinations. The CDR3 runs to 16 residues. The ends were cut back, 1 base at V and 9 bases at J, with 20 bases in the middle. The germline gives CDR1 SGHKS, CDR2 YYEKEE (reference sequence). This table comes from immunoSEQ multiplex PCR, and its TCRdb copy is limited to in-frame clones, with some not included. The sample carries roughly 1,500,000 clones, approximately 98.5% recorded once. The sequenced material came from naive CD4+ T cells sorted from blood. Subset indicated: CD45RA+ positively selected. The rearrangement uses TRBV5-5 and TRBJ1-5; D remains unclear. The clonotype comes from a man aged 25 to 45 in good health. The CDR3 bases are TGTGCCAGCAGCTTGAGTGTTGCAGATATCTTAAGGCCCCAGCATTTT. Encoded protein: CASSLSVADILRPQHF.